This TCR beta chain derives from a study of T cells after yellow fever vaccination. For the study at large: When fractions had low cell numbers, they were prepared with SMART-Seq v4 Ultra Low Input. General study points: Across the CD4 and CD8 compartments, a small share of clonotypes was present in both. Post-booster repertoires again held most primary-vaccination clones (just under 97% CD4, 75% to 90% CD8).

This clonotype was counted a few times. Generation of TCR cDNA used 5'RACE template switching (which added a universal primer site and UMIs). TCRdb independently ran MiXCR on the 5' RACE reads; one entry per CDR3 protein. The table lists about 85,000 distinct CDR3 sequences, about 14% of them singletons. The clonotype was recovered from a man between 18 and 35 years old who received the YFV17D yellow fever vaccine. Sequencing used CD8+ T cells not binding an NS4B(214-222) dextramer, sorted from PBMCs, obtained 21 days after the first yellow fever vaccination.

The CDR3 DNA reads as TGTGCCAGCAGCTTAACCCCGGGACTGAAGTACAATGAGCAGTTCTTC. Protein sequence: CASSLTPGLKYNEQFF. The chain joins TRBV7-3 to TRBJ2-1; D is perhaps TRBD2 (6 bases). Germline CDR1 is SGHTA and CDR2 is FQGTGA. This CDR3 has 16 amino acids. Trimming stripped 0 bases from V and 4 bases from J, with 13 bases between. Full variable domain (rest looked up from reference TRBV7-3 and TRBJ2-1): GAGVSQTPSNKVTEKGKYVELRCDPISGHTALYWYRQSLGQGPEFLIYFQGTGAADDSGLPNDRFFAVRPEGSVSTLKIQRTERGDSAVYLCASSLTPGLKYNEQFFGPGTRLTVL.